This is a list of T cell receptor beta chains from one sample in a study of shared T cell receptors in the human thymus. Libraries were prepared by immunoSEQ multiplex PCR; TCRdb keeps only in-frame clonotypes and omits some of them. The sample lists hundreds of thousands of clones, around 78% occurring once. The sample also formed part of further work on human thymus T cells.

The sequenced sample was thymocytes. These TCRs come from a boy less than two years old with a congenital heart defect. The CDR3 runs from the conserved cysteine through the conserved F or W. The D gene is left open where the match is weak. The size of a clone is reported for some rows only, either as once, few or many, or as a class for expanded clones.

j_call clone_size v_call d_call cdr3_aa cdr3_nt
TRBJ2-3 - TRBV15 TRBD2 CATSRDPTSGSSTDTQYF TGTGCCACCAGCAGAGATCCAACTAGCGGGAGCAGCACAGATACGCAGTATTTT
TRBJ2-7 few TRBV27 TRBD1 CASSFHDRGHEQYF TGTGCCAGCAGTTTTCACGACAGGGGACACGAGCAGTACTTC
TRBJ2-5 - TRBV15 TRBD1 CATSRGWTGKETQYF TGTGCCACCAGCAGGGGATGGACAGGGAAAGAGACCCAGTACTTC
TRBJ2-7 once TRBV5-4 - CASSLSPYEQYF TGTGCCAGCAGCCTCTCCCCCTACGAGCAGTACTTC
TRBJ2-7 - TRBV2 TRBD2 CASSPRTSGRPPYEQYF TGTGCCAGCAGTCCCCGGACTAGCGGGAGGCCCCCCTACGAGCAGTACTTC
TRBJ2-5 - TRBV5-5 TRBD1 CASSPRDRGVQTQYF TGTGCCAGCAGCCCCCGGGACAGGGGGGTGCAGACCCAGTACTTC
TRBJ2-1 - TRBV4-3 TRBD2 CASSQDVSGRADNEQFF TGCGCCAGCAGCCAAGATGTTAGCGGGAGGGCCGACAATGAGCAGTTCTTC
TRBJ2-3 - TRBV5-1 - CASSLDPGSLNTDTQYF TGCGCCAGCAGCTTGGACCCCGGGAGCCTGAACACAGATACGCAGTATTTT
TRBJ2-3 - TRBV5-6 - CASSLSRGEDTQYF TGTGCCAGCAGCTTGTCCCGCGGGGAAGATACGCAGTATTTT
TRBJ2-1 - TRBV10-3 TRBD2 CAIRLAGVNEQFF TGTGCCATCAGGCTAGCGGGAGTCAATGAGCAGTTCTTC
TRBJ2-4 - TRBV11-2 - CASSLDAEPSKNIQYF TGTGCCAGCAGCTTAGACGCAGAACCCTCCAAAAACATTCAGTACTTC
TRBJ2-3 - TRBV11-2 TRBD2 CASSPRLAGGPRVTDTQYF TGTGCCAGCAGCCCCCGACTAGCGGGAGGGCCTAGGGTGACAGATACGCAGTATTTT
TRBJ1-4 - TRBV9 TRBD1 CASSAGQGTVTNEKLFF TGTGCCAGCAGCGCGGGACAGGGGACCGTAACTAATGAAAAACTGTTTTTT
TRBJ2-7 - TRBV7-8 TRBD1 CASSSLGGTGTGEIYEQYF TGTGCCAGCAGCTCTCTAGGGGGAACCGGGACAGGGGAAATCTACGAGCAGTACTTC
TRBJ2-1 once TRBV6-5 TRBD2 CASSYWGLAGANEQFF TGTGCCAGCAGTTACTGGGGGCTAGCGGGAGCCAATGAGCAGTTCTTC
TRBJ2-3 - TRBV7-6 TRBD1 CASSPPGTGADTQYF TGTGCCAGCAGCCCACCGGGGACAGGGGCAGATACGCAGTATTTT
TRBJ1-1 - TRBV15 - CATSRDGRTVMNTEAFF TGTGCCACCAGCAGAGACGGCAGGACAGTCATGAACACTGAAGCTTTCTTT
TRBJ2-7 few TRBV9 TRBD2 CASSATSESYEQYF TGTGCCAGCAGCGCGACTAGCGAGTCCTACGAGCAGTACTTC
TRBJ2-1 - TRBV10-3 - CAISDPQRPYNEQFF TGTGCCATCAGTGATCCTCAGAGGCCCTACAATGAGCAGTTCTTC
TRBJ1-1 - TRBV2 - CATTGEGMASDTEAFF TGTGCCACAACGGGGGAGGGGATGGCCTCGGACACTGAAGCTTTCTTT
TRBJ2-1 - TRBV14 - CASSTTTNYNEQFF TGTGCCAGCAGCACCACTACCAACTACAATGAGCAGTTCTTC
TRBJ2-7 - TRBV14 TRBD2 CASSRLAAHTYEQYF TGTGCCAGCAGCCGACTAGCGGCACACACCTACGAGCAGTACTTC
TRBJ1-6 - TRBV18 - CASSPRTDNHSYNSPLHF TGTGCCAGCTCACCAAGGACAGACAACCACTCCTATAATTCACCCCTCCACTTT
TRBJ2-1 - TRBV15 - CATSREGTVRVRGNEQFF TGTGCCACCAGCAGAGAAGGCACAGTCCGGGTTAGGGGCAATGAGCAGTTCTTC
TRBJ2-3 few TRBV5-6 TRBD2 CASSSRWGGSGRSADTQYF TGTGCCAGCAGCTCCCGATGGGGGGGTAGCGGGAGGTCGGCGGATACGCAGTATTTT
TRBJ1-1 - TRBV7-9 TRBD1 CASSSVPGQGTNTEAFF TGTGCCAGCAGCTCCGTCCCCGGACAGGGGACGAACACTGAAGCTTTCTTT
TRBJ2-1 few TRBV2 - CASSEAMAAGERNEQFF TGTGCCAGCAGTGAAGCGATGGCGGCAGGGGAACGTAATGAGCAGTTCTTC
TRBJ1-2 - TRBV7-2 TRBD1 CASSQQIWTGDAYGYTF TGTGCCAGCAGCCAACAAATTTGGACAGGGGACGCCTATGGCTACACCTTC
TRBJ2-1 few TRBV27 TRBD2 CASSSRLAGKPNEQFF TGTGCCAGCAGTTCGCGACTAGCGGGGAAACCTAATGAGCAGTTCTTC
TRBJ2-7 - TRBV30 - CAWSVGRGGWEQYF TGTGCCTGGAGTGTTGGGAGGGGGGGCTGGGAGCAGTACTTC
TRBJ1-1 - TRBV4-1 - CASSQERMPLWGPTEAFF TGCGCCAGCAGCCAAGAAAGGATGCCACTCTGGGGCCCCACTGAAGCTTTCTTT
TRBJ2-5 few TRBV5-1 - CASSAQGNLETQYF TGCGCCAGCAGCGCTCAGGGTAACCTAGAGACCCAGTACTTC
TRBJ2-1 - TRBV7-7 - CASSLSESSYNEQFF TGTGCCAGCAGCTTAAGCGAGAGCTCCTACAATGAGCAGTTCTTC
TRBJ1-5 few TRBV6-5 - CASSYSGDGNQPQHF TGTGCCAGCAGTTACAGCGGGGATGGCAATCAGCCCCAGCATTTT
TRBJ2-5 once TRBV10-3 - CAISDPARGTKTQYF TGTGCCATCAGCGATCCCGCGCGGGGTACAAAGACCCAGTACTTC
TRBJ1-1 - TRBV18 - CASSRPQNRAEDTEAFF TGTGCCAGCTCGCGACCACAGAACAGGGCTGAAGACACTGAAGCTTTCTTT
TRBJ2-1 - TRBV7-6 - CASSLDGGMDNEQFF TGTGCCAGCAGCTTAGACGGAGGGATGGACAATGAGCAGTTCTTC